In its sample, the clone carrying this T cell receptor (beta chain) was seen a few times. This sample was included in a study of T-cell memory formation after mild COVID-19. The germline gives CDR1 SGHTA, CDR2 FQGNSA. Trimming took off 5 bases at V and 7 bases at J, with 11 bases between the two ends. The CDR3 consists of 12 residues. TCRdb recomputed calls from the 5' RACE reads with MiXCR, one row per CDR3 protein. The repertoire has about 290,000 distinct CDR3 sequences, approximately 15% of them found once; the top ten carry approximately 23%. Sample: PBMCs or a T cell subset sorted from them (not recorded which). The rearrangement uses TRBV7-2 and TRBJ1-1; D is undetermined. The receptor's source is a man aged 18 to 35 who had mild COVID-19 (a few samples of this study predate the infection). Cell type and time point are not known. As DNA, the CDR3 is TGTGCCAGCAGCAGTATGGTACTTGAAGCTTTCTTT. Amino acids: CASSSMVLEAFF. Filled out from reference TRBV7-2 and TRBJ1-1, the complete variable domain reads GAGVSQSPSNKVTEKGKDVELRCDPISGHTALYWYRQSLGQGLEFLIYFQGNSAPDKSGLPSDRFSAERTGGSVSTLTIQRTQQEDSAVYLCASSSMVLEAFFGQGTRLTVV.